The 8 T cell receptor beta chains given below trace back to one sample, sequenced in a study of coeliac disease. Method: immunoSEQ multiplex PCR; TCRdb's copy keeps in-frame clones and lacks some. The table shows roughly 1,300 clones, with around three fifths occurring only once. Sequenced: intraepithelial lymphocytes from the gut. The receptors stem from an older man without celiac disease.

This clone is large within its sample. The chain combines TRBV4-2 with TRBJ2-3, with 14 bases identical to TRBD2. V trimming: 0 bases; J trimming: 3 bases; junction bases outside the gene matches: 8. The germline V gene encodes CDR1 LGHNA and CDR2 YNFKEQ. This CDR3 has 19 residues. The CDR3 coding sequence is TGTGCCAGCAGCCAAGATAGACTAGCGGGGGGGCCGGCGACAGATACGCAGTATTTT. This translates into CASSQDRLAGGPATDTQYF.

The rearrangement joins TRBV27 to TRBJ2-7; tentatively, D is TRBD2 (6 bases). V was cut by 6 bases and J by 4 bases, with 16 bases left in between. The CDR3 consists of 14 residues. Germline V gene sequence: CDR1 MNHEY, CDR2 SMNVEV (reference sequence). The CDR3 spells CASSLGGNAYEQYF. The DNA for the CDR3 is TGTGCCAGCAGCCTCGGAGGGAACGCGTACGAGCAGTACTTC.

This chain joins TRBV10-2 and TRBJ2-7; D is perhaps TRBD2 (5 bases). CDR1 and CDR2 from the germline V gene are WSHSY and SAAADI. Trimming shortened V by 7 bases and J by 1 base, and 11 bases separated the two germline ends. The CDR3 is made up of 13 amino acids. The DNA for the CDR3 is TGCGCCAGCATGAGGACGGGATCCTACGAGCAGTACTTC. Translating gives CASMRTGSYEQYF.

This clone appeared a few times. Here the CDR3 reads CASTTSRGGANYNEQFF. The CDR3 DNA reads as TGCGCCAGCACGACCTCGAGGGGCGGGGCAAACTACAATGAGCAGTTCTTC. This chain links TRBV5-1 with TRBJ2-1; possibly TRBD2 for D (6 bases). V lost 6 bases to trimming and J lost 3 bases, with 22 bases between them. The CDR3 consists of 17 residues. CDR1 is SGHRS, CDR2 YFSETQ, per germline.

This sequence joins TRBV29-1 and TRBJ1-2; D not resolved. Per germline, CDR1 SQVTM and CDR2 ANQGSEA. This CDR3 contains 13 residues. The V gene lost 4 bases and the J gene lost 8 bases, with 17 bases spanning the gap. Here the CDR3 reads CSVVRTGVEGYTF. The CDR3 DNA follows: TGCAGCGTTGTCCGGACTGGAGTGGAGGGCTACACCTTC.

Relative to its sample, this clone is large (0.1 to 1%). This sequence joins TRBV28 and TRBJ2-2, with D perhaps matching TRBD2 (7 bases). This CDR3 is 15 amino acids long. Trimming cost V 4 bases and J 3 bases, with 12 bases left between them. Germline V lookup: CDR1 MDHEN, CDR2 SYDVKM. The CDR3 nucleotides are TGTGCCAGCAGTTGGGCGGGGGCCCACACCGGGGAGCTGTTTTTT. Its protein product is CASSWAGAHTGELFF.

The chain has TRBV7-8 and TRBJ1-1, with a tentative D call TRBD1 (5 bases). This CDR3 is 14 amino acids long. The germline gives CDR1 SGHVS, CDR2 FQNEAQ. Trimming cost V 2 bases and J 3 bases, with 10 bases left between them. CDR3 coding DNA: TGTGCCAGCAGCTTAAGTTCGACAGACACTGAAGCTTTCTTT. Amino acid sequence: CASSLSSTDTEAFF. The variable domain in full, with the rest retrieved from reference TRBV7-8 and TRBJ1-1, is GAGVSQSPRYKVAKRGQDVALRCDPISGHVSLFWYQQALGQGPEFLTYFQNEAQLDKSGLPSDRFFAERPEGSVSTLKIQRTQQEDSAVYLCASSLSSTDTEAFFGQGTRLTVV.

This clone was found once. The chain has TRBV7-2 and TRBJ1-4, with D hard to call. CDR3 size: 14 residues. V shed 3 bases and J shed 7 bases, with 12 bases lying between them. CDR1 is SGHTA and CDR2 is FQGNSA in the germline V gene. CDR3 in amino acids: CASSFYGVGEKLFF. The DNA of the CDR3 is TGTGCCAGCAGCTTTTACGGGGTGGGTGAAAAACTGTTTTTT.